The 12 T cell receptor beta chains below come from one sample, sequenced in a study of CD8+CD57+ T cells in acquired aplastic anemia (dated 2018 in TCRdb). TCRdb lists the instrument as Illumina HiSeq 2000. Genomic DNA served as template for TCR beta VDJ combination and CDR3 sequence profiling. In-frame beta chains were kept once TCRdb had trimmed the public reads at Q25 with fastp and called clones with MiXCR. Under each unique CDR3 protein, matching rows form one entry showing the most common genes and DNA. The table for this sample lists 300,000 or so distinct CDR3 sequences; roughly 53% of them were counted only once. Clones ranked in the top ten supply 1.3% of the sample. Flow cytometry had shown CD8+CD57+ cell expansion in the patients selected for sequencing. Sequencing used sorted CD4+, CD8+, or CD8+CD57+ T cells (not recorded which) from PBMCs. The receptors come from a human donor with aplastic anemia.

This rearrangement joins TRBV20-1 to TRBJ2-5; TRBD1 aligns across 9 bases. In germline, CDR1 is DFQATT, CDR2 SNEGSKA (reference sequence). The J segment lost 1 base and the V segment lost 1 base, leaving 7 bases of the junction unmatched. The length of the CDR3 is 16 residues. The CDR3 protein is CSARGGQGSTQETQYF. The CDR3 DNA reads TGCAGTGCTAGAGGGGGACAGGGCTCCACCCAAGAGACCCAGTACTTC.

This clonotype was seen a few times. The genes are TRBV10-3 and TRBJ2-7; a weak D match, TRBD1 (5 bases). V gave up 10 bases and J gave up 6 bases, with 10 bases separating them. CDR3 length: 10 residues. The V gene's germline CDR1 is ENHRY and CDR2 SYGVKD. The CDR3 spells CATLGAEQYF. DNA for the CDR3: TGTGCCACCCTAGGGGCCGAGCAGTACTTC.

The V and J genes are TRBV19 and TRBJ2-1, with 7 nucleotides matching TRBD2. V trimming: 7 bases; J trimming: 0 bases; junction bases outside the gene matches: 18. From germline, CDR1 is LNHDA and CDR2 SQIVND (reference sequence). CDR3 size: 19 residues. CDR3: CASTAPPSASGSSYNEQFF. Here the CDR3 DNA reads TGTGCCAGTACCGCACCCCCATCGGCTAGCGGCAGCTCCTACAATGAGCAGTTCTTC.

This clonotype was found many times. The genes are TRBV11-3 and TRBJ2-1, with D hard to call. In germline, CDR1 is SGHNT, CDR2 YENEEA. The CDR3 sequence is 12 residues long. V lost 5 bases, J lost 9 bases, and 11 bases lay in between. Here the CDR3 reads CASSPTGTEQFF. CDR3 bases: TGTGCCAGCAGCCCGACTGGTACTGAGCAGTTCTTC.

DNA of the CDR3: TGTGCCACCAGCGGCGATACCGGGACAGGGAGTCAGCCCCAGCATTTT. Protein: CATSGDTGTGSQPQHF. V gene TRBV15 combines with J gene TRBJ1-5, with 9 bases matching TRBD1. Germline loops: CDR1 LNHNV, CDR2 YYDKDF (reference sequence). Trimming cost V 5 bases and J 6 bases; bases outside gene matches: 11. The CDR3 has 16 amino acids.

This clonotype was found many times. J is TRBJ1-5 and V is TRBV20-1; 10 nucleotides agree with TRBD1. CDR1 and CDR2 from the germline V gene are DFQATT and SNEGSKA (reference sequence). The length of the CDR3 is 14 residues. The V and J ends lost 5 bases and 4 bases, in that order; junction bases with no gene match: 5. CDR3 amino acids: CSAQDRGLNQPQHF. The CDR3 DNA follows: TGCAGTGCTCAAGACAGGGGGCTTAATCAGCCCCAGCATTTT.

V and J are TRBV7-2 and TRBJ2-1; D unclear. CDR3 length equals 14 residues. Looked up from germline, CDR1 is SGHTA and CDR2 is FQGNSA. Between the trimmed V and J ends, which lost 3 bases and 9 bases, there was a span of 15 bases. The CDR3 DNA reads TGTGCCAGCAGCTTGGGTCAGGTGAACACTGAGCAGTTCTTC. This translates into CASSLGQVNTEQFF.

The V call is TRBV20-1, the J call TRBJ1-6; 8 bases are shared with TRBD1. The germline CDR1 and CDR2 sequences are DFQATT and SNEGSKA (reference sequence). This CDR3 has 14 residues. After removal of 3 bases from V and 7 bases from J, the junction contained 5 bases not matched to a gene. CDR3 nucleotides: TGCAGTGCTAGTGGGGGACAGGAAAATTCACCCCTCCACTTT. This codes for CSASGGQENSPLHF.

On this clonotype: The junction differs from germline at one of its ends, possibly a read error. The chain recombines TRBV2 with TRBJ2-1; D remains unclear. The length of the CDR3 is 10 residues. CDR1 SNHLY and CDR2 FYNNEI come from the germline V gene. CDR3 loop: CASMKELPLF. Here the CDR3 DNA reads TGTGCCAGCATGAAAGAACTACCGCTCTTC.

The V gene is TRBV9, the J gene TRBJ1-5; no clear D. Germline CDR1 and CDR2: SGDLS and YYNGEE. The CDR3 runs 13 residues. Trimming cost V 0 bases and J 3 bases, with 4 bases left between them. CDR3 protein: CASSVADNQPQHF. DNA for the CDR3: TGTGCCAGCAGCGTAGCCGACAATCAGCCCCAGCATTTT.

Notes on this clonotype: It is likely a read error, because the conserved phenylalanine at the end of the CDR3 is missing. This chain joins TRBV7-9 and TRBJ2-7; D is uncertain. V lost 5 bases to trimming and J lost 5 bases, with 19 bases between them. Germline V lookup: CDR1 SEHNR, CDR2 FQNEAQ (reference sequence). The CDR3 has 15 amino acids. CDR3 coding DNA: TGTGCCAGCAGCCCTCTGAGTATCCCCCACGACGAGCAGTACCTC. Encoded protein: CASSPLSIPHDEQYL.

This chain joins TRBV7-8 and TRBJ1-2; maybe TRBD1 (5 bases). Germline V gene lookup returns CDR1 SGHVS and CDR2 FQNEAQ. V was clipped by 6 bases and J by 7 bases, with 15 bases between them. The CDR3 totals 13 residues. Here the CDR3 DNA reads TGTGCCAGCAGTCTACAGGACGTTGGTGGCTACACCTTC. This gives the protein CASSLQDVGGYTF.